These 26 T cell receptor beta chains were all obtained from the same sample, sequenced in a study of T-cell memory formation after mild COVID-19. One entry per CDR3 protein, called by TCRdb with MiXCR from the 5' RACE reads. The sample records 400,000 to 450,000 distinct CDR3 sequences, roughly 18% being singletons. Sequencing input: PBMCs or a T cell subset sorted from them (not recorded which). These receptor sequences come from a man in his late teens or twenties who had mild COVID-19 (a few samples of this study predate the infection). Cell type and time point are not known.

This clonotype was recorded a few times. The chain combines TRBV5-1 with TRBJ2-2; 7 nucleotides agree with TRBD2. V trimming: 1 base; J trimming: 4 bases; junction bases outside the gene matches: 7. This CDR3 is built from 16 residues. Germline-derived CDR1 and CDR2 are SGHRS and YFSETQ. CDR3 sequence: CASSLFRGDGTGELFF. The CDR3 bases are TGCGCCAGCAGCTTGTTTCGGGGGGACGGCACCGGGGAGCTGTTTTTT.

V usage is TRBV5-6 and J usage is TRBJ1-5; 7 positions match TRBD1. The V segment lost 4 bases and the J segment 6 bases; nucleotides outside the gene matches: 10. Germline V gives CDR1 SGHDT, CDR2 YYEEEE. The CDR3 extends over 15 amino acids. DNA of the CDR3: TGTGCCAGCAGCCCATTCGGGACAGCTGGTCAGCCCCAGCATTTT. Protein product: CASSPFGTAGQPQHF.

The gene calls are TRBV12-3 or TRBV12-4 and TRBJ1-2, with D perhaps matching TRBD1 (6 bases). The ends were cut back, 4 bases at V and 6 bases at J, with 12 bases in the middle. The CDR3 is 13 amino acids. CDR3 sequence (DNA): TGTGCCAGCAGTTCCACAGGGATTGATGGCTACACCTTC. Translation gives CASSSTGIDGYTF.

This clonotype was seen a handful of times. The chain joins TRBV20-1 to TRBJ1-2; D might be TRBD1 (6 bases). This CDR3 comprises 14 residues. Germline CDR1 and CDR2: DFQATT and SNEGSKA (reference sequence). V was cut by 0 bases and J by 8 bases, with 16 bases left in between. CDR3 sequence reads: CSARDPRGAAGYTF. CDR3 DNA sequence: TGCAGTGCTAGAGACCCGAGGGGGGCCGCCGGCTACACCTTC.

This clonotype has only a few counts. The rearrangement joins TRBV30 to TRBJ2-5; D is possibly TRBD2 (6 bases). The CDR3 loop spans 12 amino acids. The V end lost 2 bases, the J end lost 7 bases, and 11 bases lay between the germline ends. Germline assignment: CDR1 GTSNPN and CDR2 SVGIG (reference sequence). The CDR3 is CAWSPLGGTQYF. In DNA, the CDR3 is TGTGCCTGGAGTCCCTTGGGGGGGACCCAGTACTTC.

The chain recombines TRBV6-6 with TRBJ2-5, with D possibly TRBD1 on 5 matching bases. The V end was cut by 8 bases, the J end by 5 bases, with 21 bases between. The CDR3 length is 15 residues. Germline CDR1 MNHNY, CDR2 SVGAGI (reference sequence). For the CDR3, the DNA is TGTGCCAGCTACCCATTGGCAGGGTTTGGCGAGACCCAGTACTTC. Translated, it gives CASYPLAGFGETQYF.

This clonotype showed up just a few times. V and J are TRBV7-9 and TRBJ1-1, with no clear D. Germline V gene data show CDR1 as SEHNR and CDR2 as FQNEAQ (reference sequence). V was shortened by 5 bases and J by 1 base, with 8 bases between the two germline ends. CDR3 size: 13 residues. CDR3 amino acids: CASSRGKNTEAFF. In DNA, the CDR3 is TGTGCCAGCAGCCGAGGAAAGAACACTGAAGCTTTCTTT.

This clonotype was seen a handful of times. This chain joins TRBV4-1 and TRBJ2-7, with D unresolved. There are 15 residues in the CDR3. Germline V gives CDR1 MGHRA, CDR2 YSYEKL. V shed 0 bases and J shed 0 bases, with 9 bases lying between them. The CDR3 bases are TGCGCCAGCAGCCAAGAGTCGCGGAGCTCCTACGAGCAGTACGTC. Translated: CASSQESRSSYEQYV.

In this sample, this clonotype turned up a few times. V gene TRBV15 combines with J gene TRBJ1-1, with D possibly TRBD1 on 5 matching bases. The V gene lost 8 bases and the J gene lost 6 bases, with 22 bases spanning the gap. CDR1 and CDR2 (germline): LNHNV, YYDKDF (reference sequence). The CDR3 consists of 15 residues. The DNA for the CDR3 is TGTGCCACCGGAGGGGTTGTCCGTCCCGTTTCTGAAGCTTTCTTT. It translates to CATGGVVRPVSEAFF.

The chain joins TRBV12-3 or TRBV12-4 to TRBJ2-3; no clear D gene. Trimming stripped 3 bases from V and 4 bases from J, with 8 bases between. The CDR3 loop spans 13 amino acids. CDR3 in DNA: TGTGCCAGCAGTTTCACCCTTGCAGATACGCAGTATTTT. Protein sequence: CASSFTLADTQYF.

This clonotype was found a few times. The V call is TRBV7-8, the J call TRBJ2-7; no reliable D call. Trimming removed 5 bases from V and 4 bases from J, with 12 bases in between. Germline V gene data show CDR1 as SGHVS and CDR2 as FQNEAQ. The CDR3 totals 13 residues. CDR3 nucleotides: TGTGCCAGCAGCGGGGATCCGAAATACGAGCAGTACTTC. Protein product: CASSGDPKYEQYF.

V and J are TRBV6-5 and TRBJ2-3; no clear D gene. Germline V CDR1 and CDR2: MNHEY, SVGAGI. CDR3 length: 14 residues. Trimming took 4 bases from V and 3 from J, leaving 11 bases between them. CDR3 nucleotides: TGTGCCAGCAGTTTGCTCGACACGACAGATACGCAGTATTTT. Protein sequence: CASSLLDTTDTQYF.

The chain employs TRBV29-1 and TRBJ2-2; no clear D gene. Germline CDR1 SQVTM, CDR2 ANQGSEA. The CDR3 consists of 12 residues. V was cut by 5 bases and J by 2 bases, with 6 bases left in between. The CDR3 reads CSVSVNTGELFF. CDR3 DNA: TGCAGCGTTTCAGTCAACACCGGGGAGCTGTTTTTT.

This chain connects TRBV10-3 to TRBJ2-7, with 7 bases fitting TRBD1. Germline CDR1 ENHRY, CDR2 SYGVKD. Trimming removed 4 bases from V and 5 bases from J; junction bases left unmatched: 17. This CDR3 comprises 17 residues. The CDR3 DNA is TGTGCCATCAGTGGAAGACAGGGAATAGGTCGGGGTGACGAGCAGTACTTC. Protein: CAISGRQGIGRGDEQYF.

This clonotype appeared a few times. This chain links TRBV20-1 with TRBJ1-4; D may be TRBD1 (6 bases). The ends were cut back, 2 bases at V and 0 bases at J, with 13 bases in the middle. This CDR3 spans 16 amino acids. Germline V CDR1 and CDR2: DFQATT, SNEGSKA (reference sequence). Here the CDR3 DNA reads TGCAGTGCTAGACCTCAGGGGTTTGCAACTAATGAAAAACTGTTTTTT. Protein: CSARPQGFATNEKLFF.

J is TRBJ1-6 and V is TRBV4-1; 7 positions agree with TRBD1. Germline assignment: CDR1 MGHRA and CDR2 YSYEKL. Losses at the gene ends were 1 base for V and 4 bases for J; bases not matched to a gene: 7. The CDR3 extends over 17 amino acids. CDR3 DNA sequence: TGCGCCAGCAGCCAAGGGGCCGGGACAGAATATAATTCACCCCTCCACTTT. It yields the protein CASSQGAGTEYNSPLHF.

V is TRBV4-1 and J is TRBJ2-7, with D tentatively TRBD1 (6 bases). The CDR3 loop spans 16 amino acids. Germline V CDR1 and CDR2: MGHRA, YSYEKL. The ends were cut back, 3 bases at V and 1 base at J, with 16 bases in the middle. In DNA, the CDR3 is TGCGCCAGCAGCCAGGGGATGACAGGAAATTCCTACGAGCAGTACTTC. Protein product: CASSQGMTGNSYEQYF.

This clonotype was detected only a few times. V gene TRBV5-1 combines with J gene TRBJ2-7; the D is unclear. Per the germline V gene, CDR1 is SGHRS and CDR2 is YFSETQ. This CDR3 is 18 amino acids long. Trimming cost V 4 bases and J 0 bases, with 23 bases left between them. The CDR3 DNA reads as TGCGCCAGCAGCCCGGACCCCCCGGCCCAATCAAGCTCCTACGAGCAGTACGTC. This gives the protein CASSPDPPAQSSSYEQYV.

This rearrangement joins TRBV12-3 or TRBV12-4 to TRBJ2-4; 8 positions agree with TRBD1. Germline trimming cut 7 bases from V and 9 bases from J; bases unmatched to any gene: 11. CDR3 length: 14 amino acids. This chain's CDR3 is CASKKQGVLTIQYF. DNA of the CDR3: TGTGCCAGCAAAAAACAGGGGGTATTGACCATTCAGTACTTC.

This rearrangement joins TRBV5-1 to TRBJ2-7; tentatively, D is TRBD2 (5 bases). Trimming removed 8 bases at V and 4 bases at J, with 7 bases between. Germline V gene lookup returns CDR1 SGHRS and CDR2 YFSETQ. The CDR3 length is 10 residues. The CDR3 coding sequence is TGCGCCAGTCGCGGGTACGAGCAGTACGTC. Translation: CASRGYEQYV.

This clonotype has a count of ten or more. The rearrangement links TRBV3-1 to TRBJ2-1, with D possibly being TRBD2 (5 bases). Deletions cut 2 bases from V and 10 bases from J, with 12 bases between. The CDR3 totals 13 residues. Germline values: CDR1 LGHDT, CDR2 YNNKEL (reference sequence). CDR3 residues: CASSQFLGVEQFF. The CDR3 region has the DNA TGTGCCAGCAGCCAATTCCTGGGAGTCGAGCAGTTCTTC.

This clonotype was observed a few times. The J gene is TRBJ1-4, the V gene TRBV9; D unclear. The CDR3 spans 14 residues. From germline, CDR1 is SGDLS and CDR2 YYNGEE. The V end lost 4 bases, the J end lost 7 bases, and 14 bases lay between the germline ends. For the CDR3, the DNA is TGTGCCAGCAGCTCCCAAGGGAGGAGTGAAAAACTGTTTTTT. Translated, it gives CASSSQGRSEKLFF.

The chain links TRBV7-9 to TRBJ2-6; D unresolved. CDR3 size: 14 residues. CDR1 SEHNR and CDR2 FQNEAQ come from the germline V gene (reference sequence). The V and J ends lost 5 bases and 2 bases respectively, with 7 bases between them. CDR3 sequence reads: CASSPLTGANVLTF. CDR3 nucleotides: TGTGCCAGCAGCCCACTAACTGGGGCCAACGTCCTGACTTTC.

This clonotype was counted only a few times. The chain links TRBV5-5 to TRBJ1-2, with D uncertain. V was shortened by 4 bases and J by 8 bases, with 15 bases between the two germline ends. Looked up from germline, CDR1 is SGHKS and CDR2 is YYEKEE (reference sequence). CDR3 length: 13 residues. CDR3 nucleotides: TGTGCCAGCAGCCCCCCCGTGGAGGAGGGCTACACCTTC. Translated, it gives CASSPPVEEGYTF.

This rearrangement joins TRBV7-9 to TRBJ1-2; TRBD1 might be the D (6 bases). The length of the CDR3 is 15 residues. Germline values: CDR1 SEHNR, CDR2 FQNEAQ (reference sequence). V gave up 3 bases and J gave up 5 bases, with 16 bases separating them. The CDR3 nucleotides are TGTGCCAGCAGCTTTATCAGGGGAGAAGGGTATGGCTACACCTTC. Protein: CASSFIRGEGYGYTF. Filled out from reference TRBV7-9 and TRBJ1-2, the complete variable domain reads DTGVSQNPRHKITKRGQNVTFRCDPISEHNRLYWYRQTLGQGPEFLTYFQNEAQLEKSRLLSDRFSAERPKGSFSTLEIQRTEQGDSAMYLCASSFIRGEGYGYTFGSGTRLTVV.

Many counts were recorded for this clonotype. The chain carries TRBV7-2 and TRBJ2-1; 10 bases fit TRBD2. This CDR3 spans 15 amino acids. V lost 5 bases and J lost 4; bases outside the gene matches: 5. The germline V gene encodes CDR1 SGHTA and CDR2 FQGNSA. The CDR3 region has the DNA TGTGCCAGCAGCGGTAGCGGGGGGCCTTACAATGAGCAGTTCTTC. This codes for CASSGSGGPYNEQFF.